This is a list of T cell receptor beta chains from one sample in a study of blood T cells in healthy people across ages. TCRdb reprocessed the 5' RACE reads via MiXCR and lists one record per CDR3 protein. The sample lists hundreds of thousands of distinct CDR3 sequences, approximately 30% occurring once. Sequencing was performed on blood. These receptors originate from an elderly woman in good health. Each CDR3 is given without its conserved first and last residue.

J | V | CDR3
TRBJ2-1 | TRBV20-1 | SAAVSAVNGQF
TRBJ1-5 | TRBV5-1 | ASSVDSPNQPQH
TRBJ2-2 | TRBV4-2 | ASSHPSGGAGELF
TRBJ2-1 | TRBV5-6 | ASSLVGLAHGDEQF
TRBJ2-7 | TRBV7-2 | ASSPGLAGIYEQY
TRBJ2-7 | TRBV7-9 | ASSSNRGGGGHNEQY
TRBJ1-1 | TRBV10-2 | ASSGGRGTGVNTEAF
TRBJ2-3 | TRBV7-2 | ASSSRRGSDTQY
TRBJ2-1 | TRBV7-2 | VSSLDSRGLGNEQF
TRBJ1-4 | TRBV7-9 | ASSLARGRASGKLF
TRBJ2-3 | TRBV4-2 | ASSRMTSGGGSDTQY
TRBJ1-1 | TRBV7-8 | ASSLAGTGGTEAF
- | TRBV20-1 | SARETTGGHMQTQY
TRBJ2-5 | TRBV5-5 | ASSFGTVMRQETQY
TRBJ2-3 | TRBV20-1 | SAPRGATGRNTQY
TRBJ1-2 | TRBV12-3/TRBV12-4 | ASSVNEGGYT